The present entry profiles one T cell receptor beta chain with its context. No antigen is known for it. The sample belongs to a study of metastatic and nonmetastatic thyroid tumors. At the level of the study: Thyroid patients, malignant and benign, had repertoires compared across blood and tumor or nodule tissue. Findings and limits, study-wide: In blood and tumor, TCR beta diversity was reportedly significantly higher in malignant thyroid tumors than in benign nodules.

Until they underwent thyroid surgery, no patient had received any treatment. From germline, CDR1 is DFQATT and CDR2 SNEGSKA (reference sequence). CDR3 length: 15 residues. V dropped 0 bases and J dropped 0 bases, with 11 bases sitting between them. The authors' processing: What underpinned the distant-metastasis classifier for papillary thyroid cancer was the set of CDR3 differences across clinicopathological groups. MiXCR was used by TCRdb to re-call the PCR reads. The V and J calls follow TCRdb's processing rather than the paper's. The data contain fewer than 15,000 clones, over 25% of them singletons.

The sequence derives from a female donor with papillary thyroid cancer or a benign thyroid nodule (not recorded which). Some clones in this sample may be carry-over from other donors' samples. Sequenced input: tumor tissue. The chain joins TRBV20-1 to TRBJ1-2; no clear D gene. The CDR3 spells CSARDLSLPNYGYTF. The CDR3 coding sequence is TGCAGTGCTAGAGATCTATCCCTTCCTAACTATGGCTACACCTTC.